A selection of T cell receptor beta chains follows, all from one sample in a study of shared clonotypes between healthy human individuals. TCRdb's copy holds only in-frame clones and misses some; the assay was immunoSEQ multiplex PCR. There are roughly 590,000 clones in the sample; around 95% occur only once, and around 0.11% lies in the top ten. The sample was naive CD8+ T cells sorted from blood. The source is a woman in her 30s in good health. Both conserved end residues are part of each CDR3. The order of the fields is D gene, CDR3 length, V gene, J gene, clone size, CDR3 protein, CDR3 DNA. D genes are given only for firm matches. Clone size is shown for a subset of rows, as once, few, many or a class of expanded clone.

d_gene: -
len: 15
v_gene: TRBV28
j_gene: TRBJ1-5
abundance: -
CDR3aa: CASRPLPDSNQPQHF
CDR3nt: TGTGCCAGCAGACCACTACCAGATAGCAATCAGCCCCAGCATTTT

d_gene: TRBD2
len: 18
v_gene: TRBV7-9
j_gene: TRBJ2-7
abundance: -
CDR3aa: CASSLAYDLPSGSGEQYF
CDR3nt: TGTGCCAGCAGCTTGGCATACGACTTGCCCAGCGGGAGTGGTGAGCAGTACTTC

d_gene: TRBD2
len: 13
v_gene: TRBV30
j_gene: TRBJ2-1
abundance: -
CDR3aa: CAWGTTEGNEQFF
CDR3nt: TGTGCCTGGGGGACTACCGAGGGCAATGAGCAGTTCTTC

d_gene: -
len: 14
v_gene: TRBV19
j_gene: TRBJ2-1
abundance: -
CDR3aa: CASSIMDSYNEQFF
CDR3nt: TGTGCCAGTAGTATCATGGACTCCTACAATGAGCAGTTCTTC

d_gene: TRBD1
len: 15
v_gene: TRBV5-4
j_gene: TRBJ2-4
abundance: -
CDR3aa: CASSLGQSAKNIQYF
CDR3nt: TGTGCCAGCAGCCTGGGACAGTCAGCCAAAAACATTCAGTACTTC

d_gene: -
len: 13
v_gene: TRBV4-1
j_gene: TRBJ2-7
abundance: -
CDR3aa: CASSQDRGYEQYF
CDR3nt: TGCGCCAGCAGCCAAGACAGGGGATACGAGCAGTACTTC

d_gene: -
len: 13
v_gene: TRBV13
j_gene: TRBJ2-7
abundance: -
CDR3aa: CASSLAGSRVQYF
CDR3nt: TGTGCCAGCAGCCTAGCTGGGAGTCGGGTGCAGTACTTC

d_gene: TRBD1
len: 17
v_gene: TRBV5-1
j_gene: TRBJ2-7
abundance: -
CDR3aa: CASSFEKQGALSYEQYF
CDR3nt: TGCGCCAGCAGCTTCGAGAAACAGGGGGCGTTGTCCTACGAGCAGTACTTC

d_gene: -
len: 13
v_gene: TRBV10-3
j_gene: TRBJ2-7
abundance: -
CDR3aa: CAISEVPPYEQYF
CDR3nt: TGTGCCATCAGTGAGGTTCCGCCCTACGAGCAGTACTTC

d_gene: -
len: 18
v_gene: TRBV28
j_gene: TRBJ2-1
abundance: -
CDR3aa: CASTTISGTPFSYNEQFF
CDR3nt: TGTGCCAGCACCACAATTTCCGGGACTCCATTCTCCTACAATGAGCAGTTCTTC

d_gene: -
len: 16
v_gene: TRBV13
j_gene: TRBJ2-7
abundance: -
CDR3aa: CASSPLGETGSYEQYF
CDR3nt: TGTGCCAGCAGCCCCCTGGGTGAGACTGGCTCCTACGAGCAGTACTTC

d_gene: -
len: 15
v_gene: TRBV5-1
j_gene: TRBJ1-4
abundance: -
CDR3aa: CASRRDTEEDEKLFF
CDR3nt: TGCGCCAGCAGGCGGGACACTGAGGAGGATGAAAAACTGTTTTTT

d_gene: TRBD2
len: 14
v_gene: TRBV29-1
j_gene: TRBJ2-7
abundance: -
CDR3aa: CSVGGLAGVNEQYF
CDR3nt: TGCAGCGTTGGGGGACTAGCGGGAGTCAACGAGCAGTACTTC

d_gene: -
len: 15
v_gene: TRBV14
j_gene: TRBJ1-1
abundance: -
CDR3aa: CASSQEVVWNTEAFF
CDR3nt: TGTGCCAGCAGCCAAGAAGTCGTTTGGAACACTGAAGCTTTCTTT

d_gene: TRBD1
len: 16
v_gene: TRBV6-1
j_gene: TRBJ2-7
abundance: -
CDR3aa: CASSDGGRQGVHQQYF
CDR3nt: TGTGCCAGCAGTGATGGAGGGAGACAGGGGGTCCATCAGCAGTACTTC

d_gene: -
len: 13
v_gene: TRBV16
j_gene: TRBJ1-1
abundance: -
CDR3aa: CASSQSGNTEAFF
CDR3nt: TGTGCCAGCAGCCAATCAGGGAACACTGAAGCTTTCTTT

d_gene: TRBD2
len: 18
v_gene: TRBV7-8
j_gene: TRBJ2-1
abundance: -
CDR3aa: CASSLKLAGPRWDGEQFF
CDR3nt: TGTGCCAGCAGCTTAAAGCTAGCGGGACCCCGTTGGGATGGTGAGCAGTTCTTC

d_gene: TRBD2
len: 18
v_gene: TRBV7-8
j_gene: TRBJ2-2
abundance: once
CDR3aa: CASSLRTSGPRGTGELFF
CDR3nt: TGTGCCAGCAGCCTTAGGACTAGCGGTCCACGGGGCACCGGGGAGCTGTTTTTT

d_gene: -
len: 15
v_gene: TRBV5-5
j_gene: TRBJ1-5
abundance: -
CDR3aa: CASSFGTGHNQPQHF
CDR3nt: TGTGCCAGCAGCTTCGGTACAGGACATAATCAGCCCCAGCATTTT

d_gene: TRBD1
len: 15
v_gene: TRBV28
j_gene: TRBJ2-5
abundance: -
CDR3aa: CASSVRQGNVETQYF
CDR3nt: TGTGCCAGCAGTGTGCGACAGGGGAATGTGGAGACCCAGTACTTC

d_gene: TRBD1
len: 15
v_gene: TRBV13
j_gene: TRBJ2-3
abundance: -
CDR3aa: CASSLRTGSGDTQYF
CDR3nt: TGTGCCAGCAGCTTGAGGACAGGGAGTGGAGATACGCAGTATTTT

d_gene: TRBD2
len: 14
v_gene: TRBV28
j_gene: TRBJ2-1
abundance: -
CDR3aa: CASSRTRDYNEQFF
CDR3nt: TGTGCCAGCAGTCGGACTAGGGACTACAATGAGCAGTTCTTC

d_gene: TRBD2
len: 16
v_gene: TRBV7-6
j_gene: TRBJ2-2
abundance: -
CDR3aa: CASRPSPGGQTGELFF
CDR3nt: TGTGCCAGCAGACCCAGCCCGGGAGGTCAAACCGGGGAGCTGTTTTTT

d_gene: -
len: 13
v_gene: TRBV2
j_gene: TRBJ2-4
abundance: -
CDR3aa: CASRGAGENIQYF
CDR3nt: TGTGCCAGCAGGGGGGCCGGTGAAAACATTCAGTACTTC

d_gene: TRBD2
len: 17
v_gene: TRBV6-1
j_gene: TRBJ2-1
abundance: -
CDR3aa: CASSEARTSASYNEQFF
CDR3nt: TGTGCCAGCAGTGAAGCGCGGACTAGCGCTAGCTACAATGAGCAGTTCTTC

d_gene: -
len: 13
v_gene: TRBV7-3
j_gene: TRBJ2-3
abundance: -
CDR3aa: CATQTGLDDTQYF
CDR3nt: TGTGCCACCCAGACAGGACTCGATGATACGCAGTATTTT

d_gene: -
len: 14
v_gene: TRBV11-2
j_gene: TRBJ2-1
abundance: -
CDR3aa: CASSLTMGYNEQFF
CDR3nt: TGTGCCAGCAGCTTAACCATGGGGTACAATGAGCAGTTCTTC

d_gene: -
len: 12
v_gene: TRBV30
j_gene: TRBJ2-7
abundance: -
CDR3aa: CACMDISAEQYF
CDR3nt: TGTGCCTGCATGGACATCAGCGCGGAGCAGTACTTC

d_gene: -
len: 13
v_gene: TRBV13
j_gene: TRBJ1-1
abundance: -
CDR3aa: CASSSGRNTEAFF
CDR3nt: TGTGCCAGCAGCTCGGGGAGGAACACTGAAGCTTTCTTT

d_gene: -
len: 16
v_gene: TRBV5-1
j_gene: TRBJ2-7
abundance: -
CDR3aa: CASSLWGPQGDHEQYF
CDR3nt: TGCGCCAGCAGCTTGTGGGGCCCCCAGGGCGACCACGAGCAGTACTTC

d_gene: TRBD2
len: 16
v_gene: TRBV6-1
j_gene: TRBJ2-5
abundance: -
CDR3aa: CASSEQRLAVQETQYF
CDR3nt: TGTGCCAGCAGTGAACAGAGACTAGCGGTCCAAGAGACCCAGTACTTC

d_gene: -
len: 13
v_gene: TRBV27
j_gene: TRBJ2-7
abundance: once
CDR3aa: CASSYSRTYEQYF
CDR3nt: TGTGCCAGCAGTTATTCCCGGACCTACGAGCAGTACTTC

d_gene: -
len: 14
v_gene: TRBV2
j_gene: TRBJ2-7
abundance: -
CDR3aa: CASSDSGVSYEQYF
CDR3nt: TGTGCCAGCAGTGACTCGGGGGTCTCCTACGAGCAGTACTTC

d_gene: -
len: 15
v_gene: TRBV30
j_gene: TRBJ1-5
abundance: -
CDR3aa: CAWSGGDLSNQPQHF
CDR3nt: TGTGCCTGGAGTGGAGGGGACCTTAGCAATCAGCCCCAGCATTTT

d_gene: -
len: 14
v_gene: TRBV2
j_gene: TRBJ1-1
abundance: -
CDR3aa: CASSEDSMNTEAFF
CDR3nt: TGTGCCAGCAGTGAAGATTCGATGAACACTGAAGCTTTCTTT

d_gene: -
len: 14
v_gene: TRBV5-5
j_gene: TRBJ2-3
abundance: -
CDR3aa: CASSLWGNTDTQYF
CDR3nt: TGTGCCAGCAGCTTGTGGGGTAACACAGATACGCAGTATTTT

d_gene: -
len: 15
v_gene: TRBV15
j_gene: TRBJ1-4
abundance: -
CDR3aa: CATSRGRGSGEKLFF
CDR3nt: TGTGCCACCAGCAGAGGCAGGGGATCGGGTGAAAAACTGTTTTTT

d_gene: -
len: 18
v_gene: TRBV6-1
j_gene: TRBJ1-3
abundance: -
CDR3aa: CASSELIGANILGNTIYF
CDR3nt: TGTGCCAGCAGTGAACTTATAGGGGCGAACATCTTGGGAAACACCATATATTTT

d_gene: -
len: 15
v_gene: TRBV28
j_gene: TRBJ1-6
abundance: -
CDR3aa: CASVEGSSYNSPLHF
CDR3nt: TGTGCCAGCGTAGAGGGCAGCTCCTATAATTCACCCCTCCACTTT

d_gene: TRBD1
len: 13
v_gene: TRBV29-1
j_gene: TRBJ1-2
abundance: -
CDR3aa: CSVTGGKDYGYTF
CDR3nt: TGCAGCGTCACAGGGGGCAAGGACTATGGCTACACCTTC

d_gene: -
len: 11
v_gene: TRBV2
j_gene: TRBJ2-7
abundance: -
CDR3aa: CASSERNEQYF
CDR3nt: TGTGCCAGCAGTGAAAGAAACGAGCAGTACTTC

d_gene: -
len: 12
v_gene: TRBV7-9
j_gene: TRBJ1-4
abundance: -
CDR3aa: CASSSEEGKLFF
CDR3nt: TGTGCCAGCAGCAGCGAGGAAGGAAAACTGTTTTTT

d_gene: TRBD2
len: 13
v_gene: TRBV19
j_gene: TRBJ2-7
abundance: -
CDR3aa: CASSRLAGGKQYF
CDR3nt: TGTGCCAGTTCTCGACTAGCGGGAGGGAAGCAGTACTTC

d_gene: -
len: 16
v_gene: TRBV28
j_gene: TRBJ2-4
abundance: -
CDR3aa: CASSLSGPQAKNIQYF
CDR3nt: TGTGCCAGCAGTTTATCGGGTCCGCAGGCCAAAAACATTCAGTACTTC

d_gene: -
len: 13
v_gene: TRBV2
j_gene: TRBJ2-1
abundance: -
CDR3aa: CASSAPFRSEQFF
CDR3nt: TGTGCCAGCAGTGCTCCCTTTAGGAGTGAGCAGTTCTTC

d_gene: -
len: 13
v_gene: TRBV6-5
j_gene: TRBJ1-4
abundance: once
CDR3aa: CASSYRGQEKLFF
CDR3nt: TGTGCCAGCAGTTACCGCGGACAGGAAAAACTGTTTTTT

d_gene: -
len: 15
v_gene: TRBV9
j_gene: TRBJ2-2
abundance: -
CDR3aa: CASSVEGLNTGELFF
CDR3nt: TGTGCCAGCAGCGTGGAAGGATTGAACACCGGGGAGCTGTTTTTT

d_gene: -
len: 13
v_gene: TRBV5-6
j_gene: TRBJ2-7
abundance: once
CDR3aa: CASSLMGSGEQYF
CDR3nt: TGTGCCAGCAGCTTGATGGGGTCCGGCGAGCAGTACTTC

d_gene: TRBD2
len: 16
v_gene: TRBV11-2
j_gene: TRBJ2-7
abundance: -
CDR3aa: CASSSRTSGIHYEQYF
CDR3nt: TGTGCCAGCAGCTCCCGTACTAGCGGGATACACTACGAGCAGTACTTC

d_gene: TRBD1
len: 18
v_gene: TRBV7-8
j_gene: TRBJ1-2
abundance: -
CDR3aa: CASSIDGTGGSEYYGYTF
CDR3nt: TGTGCCAGCAGCATTGACGGGACAGGGGGGTCAGAATACTATGGCTACACCTTC

d_gene: TRBD1
len: 17
v_gene: TRBV7-8
j_gene: TRBJ2-7
abundance: -
CDR3aa: CASSSLGTGFFPYEQYF
CDR3nt: TGTGCCAGCAGTTCTCTTGGGACAGGGTTTTTTCCCTACGAGCAGTACTTC

d_gene: -
len: 16
v_gene: TRBV6-6
j_gene: TRBJ2-7
abundance: -
CDR3aa: CASSYSQETPAYEQYF
CDR3nt: TGTGCCAGCAGTTACTCCCAAGAGACGCCCGCCTACGAGCAGTACTTC